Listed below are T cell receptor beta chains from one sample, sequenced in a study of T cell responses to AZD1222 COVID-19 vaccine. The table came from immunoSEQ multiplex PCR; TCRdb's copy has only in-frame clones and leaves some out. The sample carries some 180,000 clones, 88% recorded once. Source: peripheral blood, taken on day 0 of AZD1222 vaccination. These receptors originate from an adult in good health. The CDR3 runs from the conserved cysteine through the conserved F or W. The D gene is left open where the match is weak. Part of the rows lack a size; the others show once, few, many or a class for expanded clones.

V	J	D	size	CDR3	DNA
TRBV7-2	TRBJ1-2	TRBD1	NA	CASSLAAGGEGYTF	TGTGCCAGCAGCTTAGCGGCAGGGGGTGAGGGCTACACCTTC
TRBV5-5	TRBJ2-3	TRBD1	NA	CASSARQGEYTDTQYF	TGTGCCAGCAGCGCTCGACAGGGGGAATACACAGATACGCAGTATTTT
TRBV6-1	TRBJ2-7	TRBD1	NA	CASSDGARGTAEVYEQYF	TGTGCCAGCAGTGATGGGGCCAGGGGGACAGCCGAAGTTTACGAGCAGTACTTC
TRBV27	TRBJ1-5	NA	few	CASSRAGGYQPQHF	TGTGCCAGCAGTAGGGCCGGGGGGTATCAGCCCCAGCATTTT
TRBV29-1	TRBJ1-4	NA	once	CSVSGDEKLFF	TGCAGCGTGTCAGGGGACGAAAAACTGTTTTTT
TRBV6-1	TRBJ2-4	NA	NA	CASSENNDDIQYF	TGTGCCAGCAGTGAAAACAACGATGACATTCAGTACTTC
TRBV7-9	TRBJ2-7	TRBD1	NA	CASSLDRDRGVEQYF	TGTGCCAGCAGCTTAGACCGGGACAGGGGTGTGGAGCAGTACTTC
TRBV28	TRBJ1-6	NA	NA	CASREGLSNSPLHF	TGTGCCAGCAGAGAGGGACTGTCTAATTCACCCCTCCACTTT
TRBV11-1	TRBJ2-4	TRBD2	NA	CASSLASGGKNIQYF	TGTGCCAGCAGCTTAGCTAGCGGGGGCAAAAACATTCAGTACTTC
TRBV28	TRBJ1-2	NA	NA	CASIYNHGYTF	TGTGCCAGCATTTATAATCACGGCTACACCTTC
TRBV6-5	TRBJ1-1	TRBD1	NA	CASIRDRANTEAFF	TGTGCCAGCATTAGGGACAGGGCGAACACTGAAGCTTTCTTT
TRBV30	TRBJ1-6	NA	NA	CAWSEYRSPYNSPLHF	TGTGCCTGGAGTGAATACAGGAGCCCCTATAATTCACCCCTCCACTTT
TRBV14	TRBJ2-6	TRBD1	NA	CASTPTGGNLRSGANVLTF	TGTGCCAGCACTCCGACAGGGGGAAATTTGCGCTCTGGGGCCAACGTCCTGACTTTC
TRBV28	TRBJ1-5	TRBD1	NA	CASSYPGQGNQPQHF	TGTGCCAGCAGTTATCCGGGACAGGGTAATCAGCCCCAGCATTTT
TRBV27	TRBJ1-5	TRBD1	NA	CASSPTRPLRDRGVNQPQHF	TGTGCCAGCAGTCCTACTCGACCCCTCCGGGACAGGGGAGTCAATCAGCCCCAGCATTTT
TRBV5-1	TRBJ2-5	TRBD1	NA	CASSPLTGSFKTQYF	TGCGCCAGCAGCCCGCTGACAGGGTCGTTTAAGACCCAGTACTTC
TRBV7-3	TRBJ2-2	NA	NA	CASSLTLASTGELFF	TGTGCCAGCAGCTTAACGTTGGCATCCACCGGGGAGCTGTTTTTT
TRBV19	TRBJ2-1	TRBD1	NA	CASSPEWKGAYNEQFF	TGTGCCAGTAGTCCCGAATGGAAGGGGGCGTACAATGAGCAGTTCTTC
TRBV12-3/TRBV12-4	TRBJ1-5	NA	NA	CASSLRERQPQHF	TGTGCCAGCAGTTTAAGGGAACGGCAGCCCCAGCATTTT
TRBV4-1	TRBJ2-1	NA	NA	CASSQEKRSGDEQFF	TGCGCCAGCAGCCAAGAAAAGCGGAGCGGCGATGAGCAGTTCTTC
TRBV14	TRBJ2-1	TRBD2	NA	CASSQDKREGFISSYNEQFF	TGTGCCAGCAGCCAAGATAAGCGGGAGGGCTTCATTAGCTCCTACAATGAGCAGTTCTTC
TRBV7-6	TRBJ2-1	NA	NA	CASNPGSFPSNEQFF	TGTGCCAGCAACCCAGGGAGTTTTCCCTCCAATGAGCAGTTCTTC
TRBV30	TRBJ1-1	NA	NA	CAWSYGRAGGGDTEAFF	TGTGCCTGGAGTTACGGAAGGGCCGGCGGGGGGGACACTGAAGCTTTCTTT
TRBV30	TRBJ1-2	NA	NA	CAWNFEGRYGYTF	TGTGCCTGGAATTTTGAAGGCCGCTATGGCTACACCTTC
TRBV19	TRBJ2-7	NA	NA	CASSMWARDEQYF	TGTGCCAGTAGTATGTGGGCCCGCGACGAGCAGTACTTC
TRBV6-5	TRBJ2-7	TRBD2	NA	CASSRRTSDYEQYF	TGTGCCAGCAGCCGGCGAACTAGCGATTACGAGCAGTACTTC
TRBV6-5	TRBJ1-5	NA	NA	CASNERKGNQPQHF	TGTGCCAGCAACGAACGTAAAGGCAATCAGCCCCAGCATTTT
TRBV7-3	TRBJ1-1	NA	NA	CASSLTGAEAFF	TGTGCCAGCAGCTTAACGGGCGCTGAAGCTTTCTTT
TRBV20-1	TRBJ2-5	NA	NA	CSASGVGGQETQYF	TGCAGTGCTAGTGGGGTTGGGGGGCAAGAGACCCAGTACTTC
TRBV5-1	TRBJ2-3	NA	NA	CASSLHAGSTDTQYF	TGCGCCAGCAGCTTGCACGCGGGAAGCACAGATACGCAGTATTTT
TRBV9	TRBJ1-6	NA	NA	CASSVGGNSPLHF	TGTGCCAGCAGCGTAGGGGGTAATTCACCCCTCCACTTT
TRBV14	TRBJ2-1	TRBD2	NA	CASSQDVRRPNRRESYNEQFF	TGTGCCAGCAGCCAAGATGTCAGGAGGCCGAACCGGCGGGAGTCCTACAATGAGCAGTTCTTC
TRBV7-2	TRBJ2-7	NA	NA	CASSLPSLSEQYF	TGTGCCAGCAGCTTACCCAGCTTGAGCGAGCAGTACTTC
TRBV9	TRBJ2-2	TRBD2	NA	CASSKGLVFTGELFF	TGTGCCAGCAGCAAAGGACTAGTTTTCACCGGGGAGCTGTTTTTT
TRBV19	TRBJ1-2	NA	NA	CASSIEPTPGGYTF	TGTGCCAGTAGTATAGAACCGACACCTGGTGGCTACACCTTC
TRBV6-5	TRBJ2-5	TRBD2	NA	CASSYWGGSVETQYF	TGTGCCAGCAGTTACTGGGGCGGGAGTGTGGAGACCCAGTACTTC
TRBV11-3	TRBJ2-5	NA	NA	CASSPRTEETQYF	TGTGCCAGCAGCCCGCGGACAGAAGAGACCCAGTACTTC
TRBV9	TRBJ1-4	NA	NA	CASSVERGPNEKLFF	TGTGCCAGCAGCGTAGAGAGGGGCCCTAATGAAAAACTGTTTTTT
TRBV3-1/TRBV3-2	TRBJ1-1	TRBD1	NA	CASSQLLPQGGTEAFF	TGTGCCAGCAGCCAACTCCTACCACAGGGGGGGACTGAAGCTTTCTTT
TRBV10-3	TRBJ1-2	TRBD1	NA	CAISEEGAQGAGYGYTF	TGTGCCATCAGTGAGGAGGGGGCGCAGGGGGCAGGCTATGGCTACACCTTC
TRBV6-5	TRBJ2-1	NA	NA	CASTGLARGWEFF	TGTGCCAGCACCGGCCTAGCGAGAGGTTGGGAGTTCTTC
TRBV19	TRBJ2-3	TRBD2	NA	CASSQLAATGPDTQYF	TGTGCCAGTAGTCAACTAGCGGCCACAGGACCAGATACGCAGTATTTT